Reported below is one TCR beta chain. The sample is drawn from a study of identifying expanded T cells in peripheral blood. Here immunoSEQ multiplex PCR was the method, and the copy in TCRdb shows in-frame clones only, minus some. The data hold 120,000 or so clones, with around 84% observed a single time. CDR1 is SGHTS, CDR2 YDEGEE, per germline. Trimming shortened V by 1 base and J by 7 bases, and 24 bases separated the two germline ends. The CDR3 is 19 amino acids. The sequencing input was blood. The chain couples TRBV5-8 to TRBJ1-6, with a possible D match to TRBD1 (6 bases). This TCR was sampled from a person aged 18 to 75 in good health. The CDR3, as DNA: TGTGCCAGCAGCTTGCTGTTAGGCAGAATGCGGGGGCGGAATTCACCCCTCCACTTT. It translates to CASSLLLGRMRGRNSPLHF. Together with reference TRBV5-8 and TRBJ1-6, the CDR3 gives the full variable domain: EAGVTQSPTHLIKTRGQQATLRCSPISGHTSVYWYQQALGLGLQFLLWYDEGEERNRGNFPPRFSGRQFPNYSSELNVNALELEDSALYLCASSLLLGRMRGRNSPLHFGNGTRLTVT.